This entry is about one T cell receptor (beta chain). Its specificity is unknown. CDR1 is SEHNR, CDR2 FQNEAQ, per germline (reference sequence). The ends were cut back, 2 bases at V and 7 bases at J, with 15 bases in the middle. There are 15 residues in the CDR3. This entry belongs to a study of response to subunit inactivated influenza vaccine. General observations from the study: Each seasonal influenza vaccination recruits few new T cells, the authors suggested.

TCRdb passed the RT-PCR reads through MiXCR, listing each CDR3 protein once. Here the sample spans some 800,000 distinct CDR3 sequences, 21% being singletons. The clonotype was recovered from a man aged 50-59 years who received an inactivated influenza vaccine. The rearrangement joins TRBV7-9 to TRBJ2-1; D not resolved. The sequencing here drew on PBMCs from blood, taken more than 4 days after vaccination. The CDR3 coding sequence is TGTGCCAGCAGCTTATGGCCATCCGTTCTGAATGAGCAGTTCTTC. This gives the protein CASSLWPSVLNEQFF. Filled out from reference TRBV7-9 and TRBJ2-1, the complete variable domain reads DTGVSQNPRHKITKRGQNVTFRCDPISEHNRLYWYRQTLGQGPEFLTYFQNEAQLEKSRLLSDRFSAERPKGSFSTLEIQRTEQGDSAMYLCASSLWPSVLNEQFFGPGTRLTVL.